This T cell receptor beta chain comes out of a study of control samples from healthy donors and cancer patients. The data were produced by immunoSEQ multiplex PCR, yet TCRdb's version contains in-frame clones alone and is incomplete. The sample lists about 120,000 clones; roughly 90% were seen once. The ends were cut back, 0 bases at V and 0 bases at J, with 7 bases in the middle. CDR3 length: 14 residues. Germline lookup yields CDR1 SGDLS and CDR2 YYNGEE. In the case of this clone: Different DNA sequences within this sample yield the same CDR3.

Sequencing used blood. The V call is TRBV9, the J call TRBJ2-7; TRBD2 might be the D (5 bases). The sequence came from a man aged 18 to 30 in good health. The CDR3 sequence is CASSVGGSSYEQYF. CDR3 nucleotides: TGTGCCAGCAGCGTAGGAGGGAGCTCCTACGAGCAGTACTTC.